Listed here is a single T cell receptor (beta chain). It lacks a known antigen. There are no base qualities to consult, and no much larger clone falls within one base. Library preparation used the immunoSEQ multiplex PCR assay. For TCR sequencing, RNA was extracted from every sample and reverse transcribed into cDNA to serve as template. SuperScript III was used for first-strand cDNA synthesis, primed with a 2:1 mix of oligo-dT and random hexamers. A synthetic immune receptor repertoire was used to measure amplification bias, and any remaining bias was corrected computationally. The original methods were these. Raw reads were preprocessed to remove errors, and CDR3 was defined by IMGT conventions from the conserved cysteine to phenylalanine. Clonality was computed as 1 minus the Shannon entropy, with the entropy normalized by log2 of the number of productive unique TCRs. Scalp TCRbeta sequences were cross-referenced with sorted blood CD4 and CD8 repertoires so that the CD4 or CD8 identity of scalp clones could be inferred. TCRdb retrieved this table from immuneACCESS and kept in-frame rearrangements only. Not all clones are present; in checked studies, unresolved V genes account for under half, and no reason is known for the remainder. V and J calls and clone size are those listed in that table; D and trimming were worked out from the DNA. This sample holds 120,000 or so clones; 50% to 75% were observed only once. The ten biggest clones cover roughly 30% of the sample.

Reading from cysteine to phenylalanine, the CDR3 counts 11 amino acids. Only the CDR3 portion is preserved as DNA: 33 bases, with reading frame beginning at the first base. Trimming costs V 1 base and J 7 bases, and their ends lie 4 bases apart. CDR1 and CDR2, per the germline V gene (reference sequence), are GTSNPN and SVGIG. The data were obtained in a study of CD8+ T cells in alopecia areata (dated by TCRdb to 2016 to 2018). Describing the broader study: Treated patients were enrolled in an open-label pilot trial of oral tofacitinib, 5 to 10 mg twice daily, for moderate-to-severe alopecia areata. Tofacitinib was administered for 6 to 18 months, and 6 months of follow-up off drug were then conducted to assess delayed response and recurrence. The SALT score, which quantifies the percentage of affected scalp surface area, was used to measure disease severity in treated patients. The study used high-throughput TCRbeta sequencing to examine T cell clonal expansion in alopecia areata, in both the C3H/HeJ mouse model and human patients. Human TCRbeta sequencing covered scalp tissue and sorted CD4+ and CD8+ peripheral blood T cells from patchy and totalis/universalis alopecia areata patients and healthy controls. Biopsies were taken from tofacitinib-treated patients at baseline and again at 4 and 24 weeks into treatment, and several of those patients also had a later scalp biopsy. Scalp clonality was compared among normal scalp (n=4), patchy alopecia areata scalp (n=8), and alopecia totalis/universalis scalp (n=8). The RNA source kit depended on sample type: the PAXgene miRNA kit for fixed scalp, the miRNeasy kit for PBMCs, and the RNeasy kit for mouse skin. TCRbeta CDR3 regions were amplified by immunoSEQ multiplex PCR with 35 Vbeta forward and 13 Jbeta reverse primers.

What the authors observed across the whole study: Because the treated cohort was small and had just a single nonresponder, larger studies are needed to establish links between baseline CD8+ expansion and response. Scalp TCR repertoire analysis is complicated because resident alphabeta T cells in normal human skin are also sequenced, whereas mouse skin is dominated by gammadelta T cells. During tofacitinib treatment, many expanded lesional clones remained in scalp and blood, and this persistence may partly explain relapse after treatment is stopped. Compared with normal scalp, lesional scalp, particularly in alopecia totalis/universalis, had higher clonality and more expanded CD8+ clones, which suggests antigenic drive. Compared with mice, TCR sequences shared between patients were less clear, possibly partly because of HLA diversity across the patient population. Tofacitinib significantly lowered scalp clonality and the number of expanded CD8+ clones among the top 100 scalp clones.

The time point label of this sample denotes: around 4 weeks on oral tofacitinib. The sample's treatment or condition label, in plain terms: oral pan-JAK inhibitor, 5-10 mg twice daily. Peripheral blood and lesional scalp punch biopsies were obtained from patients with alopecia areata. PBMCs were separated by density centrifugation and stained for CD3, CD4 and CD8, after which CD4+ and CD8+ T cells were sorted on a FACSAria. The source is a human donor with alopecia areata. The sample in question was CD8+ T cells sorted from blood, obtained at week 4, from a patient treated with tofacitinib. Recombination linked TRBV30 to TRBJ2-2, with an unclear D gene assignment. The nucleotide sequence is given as TGTGCCTGGAGTGGCGTCGGGGAGCTGTTTTTT. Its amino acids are CAWSGVGELFF.